This paragraph covers one TCR beta chain sequence. This clonotype came up many times. This clone's antigen is unknown. Per-nucleotide qualities are absent, and no much larger clonotype sits a single base away. V is cut by 1 base and J by 1 base, and the space between the germline ends is 10 bases. Including the terminal cysteine and phenylalanine, the CDR3 comprises 15 residues. This entry keeps only the CDR3 DNA: 45 bases, framed from base 1. CDR1 and CDR2 (SGHTA, FQGNSA) derive from the germline V gene. This entry is derived from a study of blood T cells in healthy people across ages (dated by TCRdb to 2014 to 2015). Describing the broader study: In model experiments, template switching captured about one uniquely barcoded TCR beta cDNA molecule for every two T cells. Using the same blood draw, the study looked at two additional independent replicas of 1 million unique cDNA reads for two donors, one aged 18 to 30 and the other aged 80 or older. The donors were divided into four age groups: young (average approximately 17 years), middle-aged (about 40), aged (62) and long-lived (82). Using deep sequencing normalized with unique cDNA molecular identifiers, the study measured how TCR beta repertoire diversity changes with age. To avoid experimental bias, donors of different ages were distributed randomly across sequencing lanes. Overall study results and their limits: Compared with the aged group, more naive CD4+ T cells, fewer expanded clones and increased TCR diversity were shown by the long-lived group, suggesting age selection. Estimates of total diversity based on one million sequenced T cells were regarded as lower bounds and as underestimates. Observed TCR beta diversity per million T cells fell roughly linearly with age, and a significant reduction was already apparent by age approximately 41. Observed TCR beta diversity correlated strongly with the percentage of naive T cells measured by flow cytometry. Because the CMV infection status of the donors was unknown, age-related changes in expanded clonotypes may potentially have been confounded. Since profiling was done on bulk unsorted PBMCs, naive and antigen-experienced compartments could not be conclusively compared.

Receptor amplification or capture employed 5' RACE. Data came from an Illumina HiSeq 2500. A second PCR of 7 to 11 cycles was run with a J-beta primer mix and a sample-barcoded 5' primer. Each TCR beta cDNA molecule received a unique molecular identifier from a template-switch 5' adaptor carrying 12 random nucleotides. Each sample yielded at least 3 million CDR3-containing paired-end reads. The Mint cDNA synthesis kit, primed by a TRBC-specific oligonucleotide, was used to synthesize first-strand cDNA from all RNA. After uracil-DNA glycosylase treatment, a first 18-cycle PCR used universal primers M1SS and BC2_uni_R on all cDNA. Under the source paper's analysis protocol: For normalization, 1 million high-quality reads, each with a distinct molecular identifier, were randomly selected from each sample. Reads with shared molecular identifiers were discarded instead of being binned into consensus sequences. MiTCR, with a Q25 quality threshold and the strictest error-elimination algorithm, was used for CDR3 identification, clonotype clustering and error correction. A nonparametric unseen species model with Euler transformation was used to estimate lower-bound total TCR beta diversity. TCRdb's own reprocessing of the public reads used fastp at Q25 and MiXCR and kept productive beta chains. Entries that share a CDR3 protein sequence are merged under the most common genes and DNA. The V and J calls here are based on TCRdb, not the publication. Across this sample there are roughly 1,800,000 distinct CDR3 sequences, with about 50% seen only once. The ten largest clones take up approximately 2.1% of the sample.

Systemically healthy Caucasian individuals from Russia, around 38 in total and aged about 6 to 100 years, were included as donors. Roughly 10 milliliters of peripheral blood were collected from each donor into EDTA-treated Vacutainer tubes. Ficoll-Paque density-gradient centrifugation was used to isolate PBMCs, with at least 7 million obtained per sample. Trizol reagent was used to extract total RNA from the PBMCs, yielding at least 5 micrograms per sample. For every donor, flow cytometry on a PBMC aliquot measured the percentage of naive CD45RAhigh/CD27high T cells. The chain is made from TRBV7-2 and TRBJ2-5; TRBD1 might be the D gene, on 5 matching bases. This TCR derives from a middle-aged woman in good health. Material for sequencing was blood. For the CDR3, the sequence is CASSLDRGFQETQYF. In nucleotide form, the sequence is TGTGCCAGCAGCTTAGATAGGGGTTTCCAAGAGACCCAGTACTTC.